The clone carrying this T cell receptor (beta chain) was detected ten times or more. TCRdb independently ran MiXCR on the 5' RACE reads; one entry per CDR3 protein. The sample carries 40,000 to 55,000 distinct CDR3 sequences, less than 8.5% recorded once. The entry originates in a study of T cells after yellow fever vaccination. The V and J ends lost 1 base and 0 bases respectively, with 10 bases between them. Germline V lookup: CDR1 MNHEY, CDR2 SMNVEV (reference sequence). The CDR3 consists of 15 residues. Study conclusions and caveats: Within FACS-sorted repertoires, abundant clonotypes contaminating from the bulk population could be present.

The sample consisted of CD8+ T cells not binding an NS4B(214-222) dextramer, sorted from PBMCs, taken about 49 days after the first yellow fever vaccination. The TCR sequence derives from a young man who received the YFV17D yellow fever vaccine. The chain recombines TRBV27 with TRBJ2-7, with D unresolved. Written as DNA, the CDR3 is TGTGCCAGCAGTTTATTGGACGGAAGCTCCTACGAGCAGTACTTC. It specifies CASSLLDGSSYEQYF.